This T cell receptor beta chain came from a study of lymphopenia after photon versus proton radiotherapy (dated by TCRdb to the late 2010s). Context from the whole study: The study compared the immunological effects of photon versus proton radiation therapy in patients with gastrointestinal tumors who developed high-grade lymphopenia. The cohort included around 22 patients with gastrointestinal tumors who developed lymphopenia after receiving either photon or proton therapy. The goal of the study was to characterize the differences between the two radiation modalities in how they affect the immune system.

There are 15 amino acids in the CDR3, from cysteine to phenylalanine inclusive. Kept here is only the CDR3 DNA, which spans 45 bases and is read in frame from base 1. Based on the germline V gene, the CDR1 and CDR2 sequences are SGHRS and YFSETQ. Trimming takes 1 base from V and 6 bases from J, and the germline ends sit 17 bases apart. On the study overall, not on this receptor specifically: After the lymphocyte count nadir, repertoires from photon-treated patients showed oligoclonal expansion, particularly of CD8+ Temra cells, and this expansion drove the decline in diversity. Relative stability during treatment was observed in proton-treated patients, whereas loss of naive T cells and TCR diversity and gain of effector/memory populations were observed in photon-treated patients. The survival association was assessed only in patients who died, and the authors presented better survival with proton therapy as a possibility rather than a demonstrated result. Across the cohort, a larger post-nadir drop in TCR diversity was inversely correlated with overall survival time among patients who died.

Library preparation used the immunoSEQ multiplex PCR assay. T cell repertoires were profiled with deep sequencing of rearranged TCR beta loci together with multiparametric flow cytometry. TCRdb stores this immuneACCESS table with in-frame sequences only. Part of the clones is absent; in the studies checked, under half of the shortfall reflects unresolved V genes, and no reason is known for the rest. The sample table lists 60,000 or so clones, 70% to 90% of them with a count of one. The top ten clonotypes cover 2% to 3% of the sample. This clone was seen more than once but under ten times. What this receptor recognizes is not known. No qualities accompany the bases; no much larger clone lies one base away.

This chain is built from TRBV5-1 and TRBJ2-7; the D gene cannot be named for sure. The sequences come from peripheral blood, collected from a patient treated with photon-based radiotherapy. This sequence was found in a man aged 40-50 years with gastric cancer. The CDR3 is CASSLFDRTSSEQYF. The nucleotides read TGCGCCAGCAGCTTGTTCGACCGTACGTCGAGCGAGCAGTACTTC. Supplemented by the reference TRBV5-1 and TRBJ2-7 proteins around the CDR3, the complete variable domain is KAGVTQTPRYLIKTRGQQVTLSCSPISGHRSVSWYQQTPGQGLQFLFEYFSETQRNKGNFPGRFSGRQFSNSRSEMNVSTLELGDSALYLCASSLFDRTSSEQYFGPGTRLTVT.